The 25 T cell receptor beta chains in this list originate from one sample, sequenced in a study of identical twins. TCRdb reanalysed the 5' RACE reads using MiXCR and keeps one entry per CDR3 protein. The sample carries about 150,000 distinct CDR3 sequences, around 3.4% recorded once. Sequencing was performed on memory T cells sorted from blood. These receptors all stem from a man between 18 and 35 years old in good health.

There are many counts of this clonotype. CDR3 bases: TGTGCCAGCAGCCCGCATTCCCCCACTAGCGGGAGAACCGACGAGCAGTACTTC. Translating it yields CASSPHSPTSGRTDEQYF. V and J are TRBV9 and TRBJ2-7; TRBD2 agrees at 11 bases. CDR3 size: 18 residues. Trimming removed 4 bases from V and 5 bases from J; junction bases left unmatched: 17. In germline, CDR1 is SGDLS, CDR2 YYNGEE.

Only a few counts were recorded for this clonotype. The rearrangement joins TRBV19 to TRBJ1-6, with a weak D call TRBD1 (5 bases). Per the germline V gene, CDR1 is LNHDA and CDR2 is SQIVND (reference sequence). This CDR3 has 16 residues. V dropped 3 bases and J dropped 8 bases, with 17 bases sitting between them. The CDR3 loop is CASSMRPGTKDSPLHF. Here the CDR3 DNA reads TGTGCCAGTAGTATGCGTCCTGGGACCAAGGATTCACCCCTCCACTTT.

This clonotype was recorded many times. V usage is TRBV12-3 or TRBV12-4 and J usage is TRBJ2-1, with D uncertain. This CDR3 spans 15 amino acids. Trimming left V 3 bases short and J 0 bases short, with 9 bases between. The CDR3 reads CASSLGANSYNEQFF. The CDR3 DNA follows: TGTGCCAGCAGTTTGGGCGCCAACTCCTACAATGAGCAGTTCTTC.

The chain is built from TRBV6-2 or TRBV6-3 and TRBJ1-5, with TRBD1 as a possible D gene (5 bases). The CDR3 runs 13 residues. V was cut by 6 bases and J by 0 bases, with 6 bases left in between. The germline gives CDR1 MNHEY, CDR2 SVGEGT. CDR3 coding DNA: TGTGCCAGCAGGACAGATAGCAATCAGCCCCAGCATTTT. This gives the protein CASRTDSNQPQHF.

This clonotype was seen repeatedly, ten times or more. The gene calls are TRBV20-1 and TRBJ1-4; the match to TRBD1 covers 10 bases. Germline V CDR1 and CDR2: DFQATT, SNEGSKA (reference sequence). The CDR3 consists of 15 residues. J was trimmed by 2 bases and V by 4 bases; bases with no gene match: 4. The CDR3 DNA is TGCAGTGCTAAGACAGGGGGCGCGACTAATGAAAAACTGTTTTTT. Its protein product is CSAKTGGATNEKLFF.

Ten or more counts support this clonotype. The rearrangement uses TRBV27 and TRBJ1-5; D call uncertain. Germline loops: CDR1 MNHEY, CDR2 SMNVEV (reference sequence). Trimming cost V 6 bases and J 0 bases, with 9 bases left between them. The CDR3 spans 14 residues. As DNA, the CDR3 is TGTGCCAGCAGCCCGCTAAATAGCAATCAGCCCCAGCATTTT. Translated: CASSPLNSNQPQHF.

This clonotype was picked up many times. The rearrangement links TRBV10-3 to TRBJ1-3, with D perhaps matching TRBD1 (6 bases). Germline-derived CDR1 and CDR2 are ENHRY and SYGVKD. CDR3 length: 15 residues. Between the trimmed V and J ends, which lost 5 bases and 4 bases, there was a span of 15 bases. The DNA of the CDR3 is TGTGCCATCAGTAAAGACAGGATGATGGGAAACACCATATATTTT. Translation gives CAISKDRMMGNTIYF.

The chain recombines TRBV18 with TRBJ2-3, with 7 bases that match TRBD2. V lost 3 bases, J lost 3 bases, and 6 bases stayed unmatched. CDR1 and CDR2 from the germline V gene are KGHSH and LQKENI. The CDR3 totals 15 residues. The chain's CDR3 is CASSPSAGRTDTQYF. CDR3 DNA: TGTGCCAGCTCACCGTCAGCGGGAAGGACAGATACGCAGTATTTT.

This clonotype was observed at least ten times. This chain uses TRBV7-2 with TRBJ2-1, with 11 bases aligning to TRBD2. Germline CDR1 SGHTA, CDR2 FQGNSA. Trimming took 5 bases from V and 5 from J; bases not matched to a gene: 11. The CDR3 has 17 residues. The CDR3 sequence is CASSAPPIAGGDNEQFF. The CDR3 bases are TGTGCCAGCAGCGCCCCCCCTATAGCGGGAGGGGACAATGAGCAGTTCTTC.

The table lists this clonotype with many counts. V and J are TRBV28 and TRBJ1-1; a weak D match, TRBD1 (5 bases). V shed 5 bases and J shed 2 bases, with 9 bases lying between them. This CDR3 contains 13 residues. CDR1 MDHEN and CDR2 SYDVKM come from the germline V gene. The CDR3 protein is CASSEDRNTEAFF. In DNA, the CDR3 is TGTGCCAGCAGTGAAGACAGAAACACTGAAGCTTTCTTT.

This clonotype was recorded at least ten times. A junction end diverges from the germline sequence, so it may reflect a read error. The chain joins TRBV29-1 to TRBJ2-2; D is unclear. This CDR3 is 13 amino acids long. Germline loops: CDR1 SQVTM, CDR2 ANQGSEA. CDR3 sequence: CSVQEVGPGELFF. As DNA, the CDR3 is TGCAGCGTTCAAGAAGTGGGCCCCGGGGAGCTGTTTTTT.

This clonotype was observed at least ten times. In nucleotides, the CDR3 is TGCGCCAGCAGCTTGGGACTAGCGGAACGATCCTACGAGCAGTACTTC. It codes for CASSLGLAERSYEQYF. The genes are TRBV5-1 and TRBJ2-7; 9 bases map to TRBD2. The germline CDR1 and CDR2 sequences are SGHRS and YFSETQ. The CDR3 totals 16 residues. Trimming took 0 bases from V and 1 from J; bases not matched to a gene: 5.

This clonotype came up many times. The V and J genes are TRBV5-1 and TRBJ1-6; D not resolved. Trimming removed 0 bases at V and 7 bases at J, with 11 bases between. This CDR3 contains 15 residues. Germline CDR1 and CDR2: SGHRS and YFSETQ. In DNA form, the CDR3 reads TGCGCCAGCAGCTTGGTCGCAGCTGGGAATTCACCCCTCCACTTT. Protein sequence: CASSLVAAGNSPLHF. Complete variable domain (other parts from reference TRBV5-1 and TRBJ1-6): KAGVTQTPRYLIKTRGQQVTLSCSPISGHRSVSWYQQTPGQGLQFLFEYFSETQRNKGNFPGRFSGRQFSNSRSEMNVSTLELGDSALYLCASSLVAAGNSPLHFGNGTRLTVT.

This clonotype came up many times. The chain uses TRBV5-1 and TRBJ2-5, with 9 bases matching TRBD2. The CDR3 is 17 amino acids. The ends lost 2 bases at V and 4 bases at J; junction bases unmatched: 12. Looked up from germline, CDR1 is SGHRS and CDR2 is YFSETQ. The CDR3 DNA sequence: TGCGCCAGCAGCTTTTCGACTCTAGCGGGAAAAGGAGAGACCCAGTACTTC. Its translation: CASSFSTLAGKGETQYF.

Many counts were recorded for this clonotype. CDR3 loop: CSARADTEAFF. Written as DNA, the CDR3 is TGCAGTGCTAGGGCGGACACTGAAGCTTTCTTT. The chain joins TRBV20-1 to TRBJ1-1; D is unresolved. Per the germline V gene, CDR1 is DFQATT and CDR2 is SNEGSKA (reference sequence). V was clipped by 3 bases and J by 3 bases, with 5 bases between them. The CDR3 length is 11 residues.

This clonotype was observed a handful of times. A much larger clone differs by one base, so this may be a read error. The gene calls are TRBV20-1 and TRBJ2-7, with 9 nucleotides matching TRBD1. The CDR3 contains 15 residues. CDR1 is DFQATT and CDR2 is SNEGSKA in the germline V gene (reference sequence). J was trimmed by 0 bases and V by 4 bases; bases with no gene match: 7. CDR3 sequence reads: CSATPGTGSSYEQYF. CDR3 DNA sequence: TGCAGTGCTACACCCGGGACAGGGAGCTCCTACGAGCAGTACTTC.

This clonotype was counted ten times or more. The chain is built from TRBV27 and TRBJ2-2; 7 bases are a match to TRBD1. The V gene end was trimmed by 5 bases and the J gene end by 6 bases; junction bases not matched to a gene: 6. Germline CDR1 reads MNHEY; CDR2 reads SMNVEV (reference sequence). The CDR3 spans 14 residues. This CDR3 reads CASSNTQGAGELFF. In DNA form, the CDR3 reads TGTGCCAGCAGTAATACGCAGGGGGCCGGGGAGCTGTTTTTT.

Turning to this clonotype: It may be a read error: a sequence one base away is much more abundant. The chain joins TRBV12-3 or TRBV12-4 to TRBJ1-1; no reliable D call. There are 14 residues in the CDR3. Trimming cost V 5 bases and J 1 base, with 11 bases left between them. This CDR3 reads CASSLLTENTEAFF. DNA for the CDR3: TGTGCCAGCAGTCTGTTGACGGAGAACACTGAAGCTTTCTTT.

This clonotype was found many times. The CDR3 sequence: CASRGGDGRPLHF. Here the CDR3 DNA reads TGCGCCAGCCGAGGGGGAGATGGACGGCCCCTCCACTTT. The chain is built from TRBV5-1 and TRBJ1-6; maybe TRBD1 (6 bases). The V gene lost 7 bases and the J gene lost 13 bases, with 18 bases spanning the gap. Germline loops: CDR1 SGHRS, CDR2 YFSETQ. The CDR3 covers 13 residues.

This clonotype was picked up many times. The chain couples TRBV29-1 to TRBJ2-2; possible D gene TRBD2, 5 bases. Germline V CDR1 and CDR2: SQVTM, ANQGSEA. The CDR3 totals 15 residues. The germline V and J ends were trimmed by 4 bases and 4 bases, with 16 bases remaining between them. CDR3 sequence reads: CSVVIQRSFTGELFF. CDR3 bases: TGCAGCGTTGTAATTCAGCGGTCCTTCACCGGGGAGCTGTTTTTT.

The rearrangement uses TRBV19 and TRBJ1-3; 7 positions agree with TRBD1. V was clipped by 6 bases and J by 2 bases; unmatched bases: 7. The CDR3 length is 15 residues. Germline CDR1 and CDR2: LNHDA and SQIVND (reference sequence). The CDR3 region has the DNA TGTGCCAGTAGCTCTCAGACAGGGACTGGAAACACCATATATTTT. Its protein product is CASSSQTGTGNTIYF.

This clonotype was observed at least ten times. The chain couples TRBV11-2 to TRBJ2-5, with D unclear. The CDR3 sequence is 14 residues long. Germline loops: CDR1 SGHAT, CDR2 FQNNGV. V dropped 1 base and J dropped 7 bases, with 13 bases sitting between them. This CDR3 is CASSLGGGEVTQYF. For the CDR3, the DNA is TGTGCCAGCAGCTTAGGTGGCGGAGAGGTGACCCAGTACTTC.

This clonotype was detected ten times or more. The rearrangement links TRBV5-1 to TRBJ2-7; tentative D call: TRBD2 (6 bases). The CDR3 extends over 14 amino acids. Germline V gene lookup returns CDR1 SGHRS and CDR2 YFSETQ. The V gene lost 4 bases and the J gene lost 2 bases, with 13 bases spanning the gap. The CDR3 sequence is CASSLGTGAYEQYF. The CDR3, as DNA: TGCGCCAGCAGCCTAGGGACGGGAGCCTACGAGCAGTACTTC.

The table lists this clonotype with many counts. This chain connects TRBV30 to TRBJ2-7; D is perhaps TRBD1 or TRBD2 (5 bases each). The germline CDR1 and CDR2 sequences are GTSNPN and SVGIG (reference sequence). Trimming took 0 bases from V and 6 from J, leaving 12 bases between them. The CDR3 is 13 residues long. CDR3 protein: CAWSVMRGGEQYV. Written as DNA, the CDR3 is TGTGCCTGGAGTGTCATGAGGGGTGGCGAGCAGTACGTC.

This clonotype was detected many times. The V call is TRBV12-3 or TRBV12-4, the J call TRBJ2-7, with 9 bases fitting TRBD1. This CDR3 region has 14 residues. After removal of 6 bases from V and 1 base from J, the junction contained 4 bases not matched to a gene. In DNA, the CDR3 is TGTGCCAGCAGATCCGGGACAGGGTCCTACGAGCAGTACTTC. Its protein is CASRSGTGSYEQYF.